The present entry profiles one T cell receptor beta chain with its context. The CDR3 runs to 17 residues. Per germline, CDR1 MDHEN and CDR2 SYDVKM. V lost 4 bases and J lost 5; bases outside the gene matches: 16. These data are taken from a study of T cell responses to AZD1222 COVID-19 vaccine. Assay used: immunoSEQ multiplex PCR; TCRdb lists only in-frame clones, some missing. Of tens of thousands of clones in the sample, about 91% were seen once. The clonotype originates from an adult in good health. The specimen was peripheral blood, collected on day 0 of AZD1222 vaccination. This chain uses TRBV28 with TRBJ2-7; TRBD2 matches 8 bases. For the CDR3, the DNA is TGTGCCAGCAGTTCCTCGGGAGGGCAGTTCAGGCCTAACGAGCAGTACTTC. As protein: CASSSSGGQFRPNEQYF.